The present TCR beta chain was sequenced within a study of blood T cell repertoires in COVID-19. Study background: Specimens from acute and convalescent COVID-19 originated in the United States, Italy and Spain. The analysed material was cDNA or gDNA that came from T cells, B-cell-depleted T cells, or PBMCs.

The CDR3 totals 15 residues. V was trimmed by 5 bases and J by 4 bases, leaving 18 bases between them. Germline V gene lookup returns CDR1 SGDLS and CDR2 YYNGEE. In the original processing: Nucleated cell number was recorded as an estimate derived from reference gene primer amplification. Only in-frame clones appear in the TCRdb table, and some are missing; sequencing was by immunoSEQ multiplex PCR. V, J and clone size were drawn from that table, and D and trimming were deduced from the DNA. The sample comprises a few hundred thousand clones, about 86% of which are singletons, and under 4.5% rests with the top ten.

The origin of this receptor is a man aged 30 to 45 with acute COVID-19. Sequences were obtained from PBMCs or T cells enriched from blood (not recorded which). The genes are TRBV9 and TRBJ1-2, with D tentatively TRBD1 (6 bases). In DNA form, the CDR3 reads TGTGCCAGCAGTGCCGACGGGGGGCGCACCTATGGCTACACCTTC. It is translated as CASSADGGRTYGYTF.